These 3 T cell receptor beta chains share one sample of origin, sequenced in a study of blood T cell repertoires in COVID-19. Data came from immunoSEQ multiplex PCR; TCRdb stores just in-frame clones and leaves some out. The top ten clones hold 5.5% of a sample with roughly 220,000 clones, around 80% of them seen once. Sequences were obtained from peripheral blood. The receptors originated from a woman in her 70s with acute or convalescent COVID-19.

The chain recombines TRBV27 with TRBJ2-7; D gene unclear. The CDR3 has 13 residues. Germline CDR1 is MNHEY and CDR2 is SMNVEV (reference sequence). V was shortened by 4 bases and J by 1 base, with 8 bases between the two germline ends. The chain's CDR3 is CASSSPESYEQYF. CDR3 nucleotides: TGTGCCAGCAGTTCCCCGGAGTCCTACGAGCAGTACTTC.

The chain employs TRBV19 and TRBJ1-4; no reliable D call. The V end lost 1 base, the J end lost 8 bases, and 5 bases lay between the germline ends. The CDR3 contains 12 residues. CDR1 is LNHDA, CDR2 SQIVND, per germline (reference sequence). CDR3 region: CASSIGAEKLFF. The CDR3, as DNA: TGTGCCAGTAGTATAGGAGCGGAAAAACTGTTTTTT.

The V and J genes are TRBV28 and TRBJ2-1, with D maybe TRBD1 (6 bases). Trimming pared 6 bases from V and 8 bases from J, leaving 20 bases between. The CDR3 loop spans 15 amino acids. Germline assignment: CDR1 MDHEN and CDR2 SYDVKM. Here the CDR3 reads CASSRAGVRRHEQFF. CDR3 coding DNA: TGTGCCAGCAGCCGGGCAGGGGTAAGGCGGCATGAGCAGTTCTTC.